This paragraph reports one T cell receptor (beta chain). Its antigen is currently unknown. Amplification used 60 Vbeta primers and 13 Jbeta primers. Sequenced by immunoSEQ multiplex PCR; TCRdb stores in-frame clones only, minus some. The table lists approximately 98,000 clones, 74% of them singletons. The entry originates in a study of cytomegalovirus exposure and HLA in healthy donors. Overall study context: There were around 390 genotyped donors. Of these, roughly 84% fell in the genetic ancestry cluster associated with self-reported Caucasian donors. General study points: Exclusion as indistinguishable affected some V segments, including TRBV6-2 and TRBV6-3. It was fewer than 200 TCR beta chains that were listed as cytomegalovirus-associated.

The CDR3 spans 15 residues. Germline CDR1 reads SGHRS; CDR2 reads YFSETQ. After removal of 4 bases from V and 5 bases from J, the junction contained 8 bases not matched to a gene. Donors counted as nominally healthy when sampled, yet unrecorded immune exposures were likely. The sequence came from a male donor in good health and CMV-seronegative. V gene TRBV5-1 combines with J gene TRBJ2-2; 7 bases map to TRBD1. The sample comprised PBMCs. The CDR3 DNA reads TGCGCCAGCAGCAACAAACAGGGGATGACCGGGGAGCTGTTTTTT. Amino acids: CASSNKQGMTGELFF.